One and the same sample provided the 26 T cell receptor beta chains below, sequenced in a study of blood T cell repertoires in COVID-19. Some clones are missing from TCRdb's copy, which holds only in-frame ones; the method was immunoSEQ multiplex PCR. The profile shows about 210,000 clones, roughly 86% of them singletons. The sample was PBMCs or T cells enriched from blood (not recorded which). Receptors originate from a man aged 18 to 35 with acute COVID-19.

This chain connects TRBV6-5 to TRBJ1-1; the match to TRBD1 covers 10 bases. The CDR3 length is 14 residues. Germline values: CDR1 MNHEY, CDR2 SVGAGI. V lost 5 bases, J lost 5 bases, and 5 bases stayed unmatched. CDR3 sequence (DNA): TGTGCCAGCAGTCAGGGACAGGGGAATACTGAAGCTTTCTTT. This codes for CASSQGQGNTEAFF.

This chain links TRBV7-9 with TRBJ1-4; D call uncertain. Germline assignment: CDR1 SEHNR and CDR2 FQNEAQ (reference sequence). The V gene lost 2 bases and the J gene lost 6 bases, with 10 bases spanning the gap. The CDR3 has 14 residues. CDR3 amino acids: CASSLYLRDEKLFF. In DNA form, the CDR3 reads TGTGCCAGCAGCTTATACCTAAGAGATGAAAAACTGTTTTTT.

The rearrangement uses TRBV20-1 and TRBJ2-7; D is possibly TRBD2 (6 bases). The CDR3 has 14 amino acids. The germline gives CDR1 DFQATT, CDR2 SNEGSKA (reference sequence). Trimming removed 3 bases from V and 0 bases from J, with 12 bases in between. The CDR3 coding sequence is TGCAGTGCTAGTCGCGGGACCAGCTCCTACGAGCAGTACTTC. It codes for CSASRGTSSYEQYF.

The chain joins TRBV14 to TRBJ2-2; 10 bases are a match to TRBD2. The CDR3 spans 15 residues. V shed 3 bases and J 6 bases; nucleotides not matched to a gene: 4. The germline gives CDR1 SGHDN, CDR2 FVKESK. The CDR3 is CASSQLSGRAGELFF. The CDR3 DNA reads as TGTGCCAGCAGCCAGTTAAGCGGGAGGGCCGGGGAGCTGTTTTTT.

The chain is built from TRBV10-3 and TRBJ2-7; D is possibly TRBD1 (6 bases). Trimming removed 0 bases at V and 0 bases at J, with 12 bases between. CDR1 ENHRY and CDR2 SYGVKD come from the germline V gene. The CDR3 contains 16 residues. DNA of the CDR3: TGTGCCATCAGTGAGTCCGACAGGAATCCCTCCTACGAGCAGTACTTC. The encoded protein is CAISESDRNPSYEQYF.

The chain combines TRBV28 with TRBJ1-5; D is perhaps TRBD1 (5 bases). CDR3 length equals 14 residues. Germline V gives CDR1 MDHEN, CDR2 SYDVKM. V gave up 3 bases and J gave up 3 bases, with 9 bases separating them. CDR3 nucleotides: TGTGCCAGCAGTTTGGCGACAGACAATCAGCCCCAGCATTTT. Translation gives CASSLATDNQPQHF. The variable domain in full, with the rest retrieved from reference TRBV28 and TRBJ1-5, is DVKVTQSSRYLVKRTGEKVFLECVQDMDHENMFWYRQDPGLGLRLIYFSYDVKMKEKGDIPEGYSVSREKKERFSLILESASTNQTSMYLCASSLATDNQPQHFGDGTRLSIL.

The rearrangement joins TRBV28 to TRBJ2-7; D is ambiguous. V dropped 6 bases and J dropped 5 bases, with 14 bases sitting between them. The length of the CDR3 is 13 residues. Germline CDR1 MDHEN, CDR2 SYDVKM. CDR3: CASSLNHLNEQYF. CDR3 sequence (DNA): TGTGCCAGCAGCCTAAATCACCTAAACGAGCAGTACTTC.

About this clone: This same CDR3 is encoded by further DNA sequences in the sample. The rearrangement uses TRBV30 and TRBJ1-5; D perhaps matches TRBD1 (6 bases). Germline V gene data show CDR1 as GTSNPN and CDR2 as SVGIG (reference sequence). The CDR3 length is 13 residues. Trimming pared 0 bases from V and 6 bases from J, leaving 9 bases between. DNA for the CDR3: TGTGCCTGGAGTGTACAGGGCGGTCAGCCCCAGCATTTT. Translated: CAWSVQGGQPQHF.

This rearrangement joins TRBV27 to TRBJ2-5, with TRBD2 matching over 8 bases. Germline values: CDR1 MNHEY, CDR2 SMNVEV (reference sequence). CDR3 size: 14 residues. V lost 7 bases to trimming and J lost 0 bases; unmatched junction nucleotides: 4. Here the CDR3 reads CASMPSGYQETQYF. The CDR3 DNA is TGTGCCAGCATGCCTAGCGGGTACCAAGAGACCCAGTACTTC.

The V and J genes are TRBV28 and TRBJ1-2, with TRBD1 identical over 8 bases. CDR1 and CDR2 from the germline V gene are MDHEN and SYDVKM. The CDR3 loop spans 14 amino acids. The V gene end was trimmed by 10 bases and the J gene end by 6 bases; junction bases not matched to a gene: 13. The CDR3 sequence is CATVTGVGWNGYTF. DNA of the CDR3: TGTGCCACCGTGACAGGGGTAGGCTGGAATGGCTACACCTTC.

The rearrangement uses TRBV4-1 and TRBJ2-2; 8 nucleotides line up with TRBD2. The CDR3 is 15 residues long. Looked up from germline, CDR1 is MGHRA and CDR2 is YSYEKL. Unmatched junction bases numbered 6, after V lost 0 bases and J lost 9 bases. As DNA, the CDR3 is TGCGCCAGCAGCCAAGACCCGACTAGCGCCCGGGAGCTGTTTTTT. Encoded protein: CASSQDPTSARELFF.

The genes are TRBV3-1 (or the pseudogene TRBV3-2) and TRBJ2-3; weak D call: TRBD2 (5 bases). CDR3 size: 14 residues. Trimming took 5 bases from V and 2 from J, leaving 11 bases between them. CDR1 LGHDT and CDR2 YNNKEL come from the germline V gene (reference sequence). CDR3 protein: CASSYGLFTDTQYF. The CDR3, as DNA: TGTGCCAGCAGCTATGGACTTTTCACAGATACGCAGTATTTT.

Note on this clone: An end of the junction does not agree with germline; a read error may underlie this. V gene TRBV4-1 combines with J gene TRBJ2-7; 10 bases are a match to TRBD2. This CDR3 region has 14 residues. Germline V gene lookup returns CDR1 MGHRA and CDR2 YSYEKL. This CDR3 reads CASSHPMSASGRLF. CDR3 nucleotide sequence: TGCGCCAGCAGCCACCCCATGTCTGCTAGCGGGAGATTATTC.

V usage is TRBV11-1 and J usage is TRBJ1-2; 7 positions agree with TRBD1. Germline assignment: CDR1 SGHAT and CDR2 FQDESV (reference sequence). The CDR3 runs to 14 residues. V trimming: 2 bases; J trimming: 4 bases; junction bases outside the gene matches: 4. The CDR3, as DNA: TGTGCCAGCAGCTTAACTGGACAGGCCTATGGCTACACCTTC. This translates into CASSLTGQAYGYTF.

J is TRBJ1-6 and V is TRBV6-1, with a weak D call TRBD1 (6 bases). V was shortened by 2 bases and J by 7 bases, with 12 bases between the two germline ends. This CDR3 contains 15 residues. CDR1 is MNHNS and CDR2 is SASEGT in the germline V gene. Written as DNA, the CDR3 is TGTGCCAGCAGTGAATGGGACAAGGGCAATTCACCCCTCCACTTT. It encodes CASSEWDKGNSPLHF.

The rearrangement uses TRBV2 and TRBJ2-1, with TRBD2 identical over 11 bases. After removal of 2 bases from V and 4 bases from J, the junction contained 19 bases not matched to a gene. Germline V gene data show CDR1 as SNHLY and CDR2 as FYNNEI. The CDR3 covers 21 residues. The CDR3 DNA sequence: TGTGCCAGCAGTGAACCCGGGACTAGCGGCCCTCCACGGGGGCCTTACAATGAGCAGTTCTTC. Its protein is CASSEPGTSGPPRGPYNEQFF.

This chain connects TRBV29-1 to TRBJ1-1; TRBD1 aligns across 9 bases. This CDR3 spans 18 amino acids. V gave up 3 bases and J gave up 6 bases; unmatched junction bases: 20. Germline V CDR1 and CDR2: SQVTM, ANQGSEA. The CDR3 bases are TGCAGCGTTGAGTTTACCCTGGGACAGGGCACGGGCCCGGCTGAAGCTTTCTTT. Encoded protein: CSVEFTLGQGTGPAEAFF.

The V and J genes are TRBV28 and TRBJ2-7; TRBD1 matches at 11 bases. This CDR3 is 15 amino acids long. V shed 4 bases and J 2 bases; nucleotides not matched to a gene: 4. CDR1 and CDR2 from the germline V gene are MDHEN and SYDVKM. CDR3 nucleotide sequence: TGTGCCAGCAGTTCCCCGGGACAGGGGGCCTACGAGCAGTACTTC. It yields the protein CASSSPGQGAYEQYF.

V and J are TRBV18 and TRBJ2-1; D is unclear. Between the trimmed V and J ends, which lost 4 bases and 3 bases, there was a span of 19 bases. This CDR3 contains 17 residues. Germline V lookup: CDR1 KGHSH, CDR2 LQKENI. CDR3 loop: CASSRFPLENRYNEQFF. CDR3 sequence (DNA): TGTGCCAGCTCACGATTCCCTCTAGAAAACCGCTACAATGAGCAGTTCTTC.

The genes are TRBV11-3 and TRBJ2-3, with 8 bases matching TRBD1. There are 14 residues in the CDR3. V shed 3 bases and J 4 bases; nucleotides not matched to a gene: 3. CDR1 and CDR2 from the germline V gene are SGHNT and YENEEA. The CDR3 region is CASSFRQGPDTQYF. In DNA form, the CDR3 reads TGTGCCAGCAGCTTCAGACAGGGGCCAGATACGCAGTATTTT.

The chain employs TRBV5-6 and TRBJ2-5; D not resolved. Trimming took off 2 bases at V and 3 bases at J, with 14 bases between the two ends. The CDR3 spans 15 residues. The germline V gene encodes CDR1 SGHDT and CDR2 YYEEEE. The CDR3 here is CASSLVNGRKETQYF. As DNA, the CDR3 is TGTGCCAGCAGCTTAGTCAATGGCAGAAAAGAGACCCAGTACTTC.

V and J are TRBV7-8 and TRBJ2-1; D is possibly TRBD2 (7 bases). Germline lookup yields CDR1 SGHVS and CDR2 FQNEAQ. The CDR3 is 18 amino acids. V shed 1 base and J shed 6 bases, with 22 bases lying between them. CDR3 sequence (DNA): TGTGCCAGCAGCTTAGACCCAAGGGGGGCGGGAGCCTTCAATGAGCAGTTCTTC. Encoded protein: CASSLDPRGAGAFNEQFF.

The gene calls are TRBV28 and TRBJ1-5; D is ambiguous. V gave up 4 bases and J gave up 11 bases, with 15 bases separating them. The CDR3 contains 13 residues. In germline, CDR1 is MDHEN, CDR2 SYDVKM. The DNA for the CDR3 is TGTGCCAGCAGTTCCCCCGGTCTCGGGGCCCAGCATTTT. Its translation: CASSSPGLGAQHF. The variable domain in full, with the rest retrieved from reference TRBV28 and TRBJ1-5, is DVKVTQSSRYLVKRTGEKVFLECVQDMDHENMFWYRQDPGLGLRLIYFSYDVKMKEKGDIPEGYSVSREKKERFSLILESASTNQTSMYLCASSSPGLGAQHFGDGTRLSIL.

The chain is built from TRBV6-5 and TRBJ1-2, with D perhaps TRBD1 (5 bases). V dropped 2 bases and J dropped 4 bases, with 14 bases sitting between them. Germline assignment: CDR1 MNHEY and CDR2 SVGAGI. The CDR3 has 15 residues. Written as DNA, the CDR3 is TGTGCCAGCAGTTACGGGGGGGAGGGGAGCTATGGCTACACCTTC. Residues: CASSYGGEGSYGYTF.

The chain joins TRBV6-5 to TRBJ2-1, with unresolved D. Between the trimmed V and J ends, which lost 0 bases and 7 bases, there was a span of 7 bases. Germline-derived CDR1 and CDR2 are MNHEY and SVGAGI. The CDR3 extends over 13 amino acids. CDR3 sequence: CASSYSVLNEQFF. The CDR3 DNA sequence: TGTGCCAGCAGTTACTCGGTCCTAAATGAGCAGTTCTTC.

This CDR3 is CASSLGRIEPQHF. The CDR3 region has the DNA TGTGCCAGCAGCTTAGGCAGGATTGAGCCCCAGCATTTT. The genes are TRBV7-8 and TRBJ1-5, with unresolved D. CDR1 SGHVS and CDR2 FQNEAQ come from the germline V gene. Trimming shortened V by 1 base and J by 8 bases, and 9 bases separated the two germline ends. The CDR3 loop spans 13 amino acids. The complete variable domain, with remaining parts taken from reference TRBV7-8 and TRBJ1-5, reads GAGVSQSPRYKVAKRGQDVALRCDPISGHVSLFWYQQALGQGPEFLTYFQNEAQLDKSGLPSDRFFAERPEGSVSTLKIQRTQQEDSAVYLCASSLGRIEPQHFGDGTRLSIL.